The 16 T cell receptor beta chains given below trace back to one sample, sequenced in a study of human T cells and chemical hapten exposure. TCRdb redid the calling of the RACE reads with MiXCR, one entry per CDR3 protein. The sample consists of some 60,000 distinct CDR3 sequences, 11% of them appearing once. This sample's time point: pre-sensitization, week 0. Treatment indicated: therapeutic diphenylcyclopropenone sensitization with weekly scalp DPC. Sequenced here: whole blood, sampled in connection with sensitization to the hapten diphenylcyclopropenone (DPC). The receptors were sampled from a woman in her thirties or forties with alopecia areata. Some clones in this sample may be carry-over from other donors' samples.

The table lists this clonotype with a few counts. This chain joins TRBV7-2 and TRBJ2-3, with 13 bases identical to TRBD2. Germline V CDR1 and CDR2: SGHTA, FQGNSA. Trimming removed 5 bases from V and 1 base from J; junction bases left unmatched: 3. This CDR3 has 16 residues. The CDR3 region is CASSPGTSGGTDTQYF. CDR3 sequence (DNA): TGTGCCAGCAGCCCGGGGACTAGCGGGGGCACAGATACGCAGTATTTT.

This clonotype was seen at least ten times. The chain employs TRBV11-2 and TRBJ1-1, with D perhaps matching TRBD1 (6 bases). Per germline, CDR1 SGHAT and CDR2 FQNNGV. The CDR3 spans 15 residues. V was trimmed by 5 bases and J by 5 bases, leaving 18 bases between them. The CDR3 is CASSPTVGRGTEAFF. CDR3 in DNA: TGTGCCAGCAGCCCTACGGTGGGGAGGGGGACTGAAGCTTTCTTT.

The gene calls are TRBV7-3 and TRBJ2-3; 9 bases match TRBD2. There are 18 residues in the CDR3. The germline CDR1 and CDR2 sequences are SGHTA and FQGTGA. With V trimmed by 2 bases and J by 4 bases, 13 bases remained unmatched. The CDR3: CASSLAPIGGGGADTQYF. CDR3 DNA: TGTGCCAGCAGCTTAGCCCCCATTGGTGGCGGGGGGGCAGATACGCAGTATTTT.

This clonotype was detected many times. The V gene is TRBV11-2, the J gene TRBJ2-5; D perhaps matches TRBD1 (6 bases). The CDR3 contains 15 residues. Germline CDR1 is SGHAT and CDR2 is FQNNGV. Trimming stripped 4 bases from V and 1 base from J, with 13 bases between. CDR3 region: CASSSMTGSQETQYF. DNA of the CDR3: TGTGCCAGCAGCTCCATGACAGGTTCCCAAGAGACCCAGTACTTC.

This clonotype was counted ten times or more. The chain has TRBV29-1 and TRBJ2-3, with unresolved D. Trimming stripped 6 bases from V and 6 bases from J, with 10 bases between. This CDR3 is built from 11 residues. The germline gives CDR1 SQVTM, CDR2 ANQGSEA. The CDR3 DNA reads as TGCAGCGTGGAACAGTGGGATACGCAGTATTTT. Translation: CSVEQWDTQYF.

This clonotype has a count of ten or more. The V and J genes are TRBV20-1 and TRBJ2-3; TRBD2 matches at 13 bases. This CDR3 spans 16 amino acids. Trimming cost V 3 bases and J 5 bases; bases outside gene matches: 8. CDR1 and CDR2 from the germline V gene are DFQATT and SNEGSKA (reference sequence). In DNA form, the CDR3 reads TGCAGTGCTAGCCCACTTGGACTAGCGGGAGTAGATACGCAGTATTTT. It is translated as CSASPLGLAGVDTQYF.

This clonotype has at least ten counts. V and J are TRBV4-2 and TRBJ1-5; 7 bases are a match to TRBD1. This CDR3 has 15 amino acids. CDR1 is LGHNA and CDR2 is YNFKEQ in the germline V gene. Losses at the gene ends were 2 bases for V and 5 bases for J; bases not matched to a gene: 6. This CDR3 is CASSQTRDSDQPQHF. In DNA form, the CDR3 reads TGTGCCAGCAGCCAAACTAGGGACAGCGATCAGCCCCAGCATTTT.

This clonotype showed up just a few times. The genes are TRBV6-1 and TRBJ1-6; the match to TRBD1 covers 10 bases. J lost 9 bases, V lost 5 bases, and 7 bases had no gene match. There are 15 residues in the CDR3. Germline-derived CDR1 and CDR2 are MNHNS and SASEGT. The CDR3 sequence: CASSFGQGGSSPLHF. DNA of the CDR3: TGTGCCAGCAGTTTCGGACAGGGGGGATCTTCACCCCTCCACTTT.

In its sample, this clonotype was seen a few times. The gene calls are TRBV5-4 and TRBJ1-2; maybe TRBD1 (6 bases). Germline V CDR1 and CDR2: SGHNT, YYREEE (reference sequence). This CDR3 is 13 amino acids long. The germline V and J ends were trimmed by 0 bases and 7 bases, with 10 bases remaining between them. CDR3 in amino acids: CASSLAGGGGYTF. The CDR3 DNA is TGTGCCAGCAGCTTGGCAGGAGGGGGTGGCTACACCTTC.

This clonotype has at least ten counts. The genes are TRBV28 and TRBJ1-4; no clear D gene. Trimming took off 3 bases at V and 6 bases at J, with 8 bases between the two ends. The CDR3 runs 13 residues. CDR1 is MDHEN and CDR2 is SYDVKM in the germline V gene. DNA for the CDR3: TGTGCCAGCAGTTTTAACGCGGATGAAAAACTGTTTTTT. Translated: CASSFNADEKLFF.

This clonotype was counted at least ten times. The chain is built from TRBV20-1 and TRBJ1-5, with a weak D call TRBD1 (5 bases). Germline V gene data show CDR1 as DFQATT and CDR2 as SNEGSKA (reference sequence). The germline V and J ends were trimmed by 2 bases and 4 bases, with 15 bases remaining between them. There are 15 residues in the CDR3. This CDR3 reads CSARLGLGGNQPQHF. In DNA form, the CDR3 reads TGCAGTGCTAGACTAGGGTTGGGGGGGAATCAGCCCCAGCATTTT.

This sequence joins TRBV7-2 and TRBJ2-5; the D gene is possibly TRBD1 (5 bases). The CDR3 consists of 14 residues. Germline values: CDR1 SGHTA, CDR2 FQGNSA. Trimming pared 2 bases from V and 5 bases from J, leaving 12 bases between. CDR3 loop: CASSLLAAGETQYF. DNA for the CDR3: TGTGCCAGCAGCTTACTCGCTGCAGGGGAGACCCAGTACTTC. The entire variable domain, with the rest obtained from reference TRBV7-2 and TRBJ2-5, is as follows: GAGVSQSPSNKVTEKGKDVELRCDPISGHTALYWYRQSLGQGLEFLIYFQGNSAPDKSGLPSDRFSAERTGGSVSTLTIQRTQQEDSAVYLCASSLLAAGETQYFGPGTRLLVL.

This clonotype came up many times. The chain employs TRBV14 and TRBJ2-6; D gene uncertain. Looked up from germline, CDR1 is SGHDN and CDR2 is FVKESK. The germline V and J ends were trimmed by 4 bases and 4 bases, with 14 bases remaining between them. The CDR3 sequence is 16 residues long. CDR3 region: CASSLGRTAGANVLTF. Here the CDR3 DNA reads TGTGCCAGCAGCCTTGGAAGGACGGCGGGGGCCAACGTCCTGACTTTC.

This clonotype has at least ten counts. The rearrangement uses TRBV6-2 or TRBV6-3 and TRBJ2-3, with TRBD2 identical over 12 bases. CDR1 is MNHEY and CDR2 is SVGEGT in the germline V gene. Losses at the gene ends were 7 bases for V and 0 bases for J; bases not matched to a gene: 8. The length of the CDR3 is 17 residues. CDR3 sequence reads: CASNYGLAGTSTDTQYF. The CDR3 DNA reads as TGTGCCAGCAACTACGGACTAGCGGGAACTAGCACAGATACGCAGTATTTT.

This clonotype was counted between two and nine times. The chain carries TRBV11-2 and TRBJ2-7; D unclear. The V end was cut by 0 bases, the J end by 1 base, with 7 bases between. Germline V gene sequence: CDR1 SGHAT, CDR2 FQNNGV. This CDR3 has 14 amino acids. Here the CDR3 reads CASSLEGKSYEQYF. In DNA form, the CDR3 reads TGTGCCAGCAGCTTAGAAGGGAAGTCCTACGAGCAGTACTTC.

This clonotype has a count of ten or more. V gene TRBV29-1 combines with J gene TRBJ1-3; D is perhaps TRBD1 (6 bases). Germline values: CDR1 SQVTM, CDR2 ANQGSEA. Between the trimmed V and J ends, which lost 6 bases and 4 bases, there was a span of 10 bases. The CDR3 is 12 residues long. The CDR3 DNA reads TGCAGCGTGAGCAGGGGAGGAAACACCATATATTTT. As protein: CSVSRGGNTIYF.